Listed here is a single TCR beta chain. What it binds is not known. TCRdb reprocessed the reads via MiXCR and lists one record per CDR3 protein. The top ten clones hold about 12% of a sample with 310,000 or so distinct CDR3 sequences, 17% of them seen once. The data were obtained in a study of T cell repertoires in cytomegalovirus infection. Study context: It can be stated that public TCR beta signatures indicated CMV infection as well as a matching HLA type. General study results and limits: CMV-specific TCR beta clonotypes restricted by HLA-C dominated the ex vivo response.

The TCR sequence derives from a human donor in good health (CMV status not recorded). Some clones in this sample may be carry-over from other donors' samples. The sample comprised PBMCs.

The CDR3 nucleotides are TGTGCCAGTAAATGGCAGCCATCTAATGAAAAACTGTTTTTT. This encodes CASKWQPSNEKLFF. The chain has TRBV19 and TRBJ1-4; D uncertain. V shed 7 bases and J shed 3 bases, with 12 bases lying between them. The CDR3 consists of 14 residues. Germline values: CDR1 LNHDA, CDR2 SQIVND (reference sequence).